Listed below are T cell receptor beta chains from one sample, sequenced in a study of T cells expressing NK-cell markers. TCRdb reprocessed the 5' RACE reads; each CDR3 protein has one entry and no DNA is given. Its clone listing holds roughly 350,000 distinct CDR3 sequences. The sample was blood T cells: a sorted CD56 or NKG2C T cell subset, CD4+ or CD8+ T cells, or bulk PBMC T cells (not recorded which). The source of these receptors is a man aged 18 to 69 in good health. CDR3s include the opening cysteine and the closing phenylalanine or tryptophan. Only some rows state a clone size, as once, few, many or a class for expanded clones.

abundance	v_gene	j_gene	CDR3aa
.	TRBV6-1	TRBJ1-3	CASARVQRGNTIYF
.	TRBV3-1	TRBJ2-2	CASSQDSWERPTGELFF
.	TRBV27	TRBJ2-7	CASTTSGFPYEQYF
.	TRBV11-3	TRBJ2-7	CASSLGTVSSYEQYF
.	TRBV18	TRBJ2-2	CASSPLRQGATGELFF
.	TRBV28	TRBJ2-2	CASSSTSGRGNTGELFF
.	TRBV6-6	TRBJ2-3	CASRPVTDTQYF
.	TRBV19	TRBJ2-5	CASSTRLKAEGRETQYF
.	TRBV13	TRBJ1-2	CASSLGVQIYGYTF
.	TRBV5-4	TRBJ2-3	CASSPRRSSSTDTQYF
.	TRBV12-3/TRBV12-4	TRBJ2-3	CASSSQNQGTDTQYF
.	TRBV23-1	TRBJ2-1	CASSQSGPGRTYNEQFF
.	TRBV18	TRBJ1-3	CASSPREYGNTIYF
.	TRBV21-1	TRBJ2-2	CASSPRGEGAIETGELFF
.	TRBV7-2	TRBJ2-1	CASSLAVSAGVNEQFF
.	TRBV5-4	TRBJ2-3	CASSLGDRRTDTQYF
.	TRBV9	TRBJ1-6	CASSVGAGADSPLHF
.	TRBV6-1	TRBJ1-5	CASRLRTDHSNQPQHF
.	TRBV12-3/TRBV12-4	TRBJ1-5	CASRGRTGNQPQHF
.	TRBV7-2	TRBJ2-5	CASSRTGGFEPETQYF
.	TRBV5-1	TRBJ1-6	CASSLLRVNSPLHF
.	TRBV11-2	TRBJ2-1	CASSPTGGYRGEQFF
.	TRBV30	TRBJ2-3	CAWSVAGGTQYF
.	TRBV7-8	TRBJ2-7	CASSGRDRERGYEQYF
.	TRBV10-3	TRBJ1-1	CAISEAFGEAFF
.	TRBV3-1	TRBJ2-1	CASSQEPGTGGASF
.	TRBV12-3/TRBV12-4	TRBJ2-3	CASSVRASPTQYF
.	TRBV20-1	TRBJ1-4	CSARNRAWGYEKLFF
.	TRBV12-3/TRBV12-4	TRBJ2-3	CASSFVDTQYF
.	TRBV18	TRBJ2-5	CASSNEVKGTQYF
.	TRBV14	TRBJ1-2	CASRPSGGTIYGYTF
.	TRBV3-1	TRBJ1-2	CASSARTGGTYGYTF
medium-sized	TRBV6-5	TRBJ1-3	CASSYGPAGDTIYF
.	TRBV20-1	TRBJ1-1	CSARGRYPNTEAFF
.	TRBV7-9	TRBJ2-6	CASSVRPGSSGANVLTF
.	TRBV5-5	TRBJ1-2	CASSLDLGDFDGYTF
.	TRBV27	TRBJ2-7	CASRSTLGRGALWEQYF
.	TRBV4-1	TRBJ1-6	CASSQDERGRYSPLHF
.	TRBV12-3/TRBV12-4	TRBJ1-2	CASSWAYDYGYTF
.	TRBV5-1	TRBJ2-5	CASSLARPSETQYF
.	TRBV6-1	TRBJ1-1	CAGNRGLNTEAFF
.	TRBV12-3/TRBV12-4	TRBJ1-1	CASSPQGSLGAFF
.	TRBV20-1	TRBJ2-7	CSAMPVPGQPYEQYF
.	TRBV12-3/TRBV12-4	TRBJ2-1	CASSLHLAGRFEQFF
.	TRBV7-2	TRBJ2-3	CASSLDAWQDTQYF
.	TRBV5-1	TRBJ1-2	CASSRRDTEYGYTF